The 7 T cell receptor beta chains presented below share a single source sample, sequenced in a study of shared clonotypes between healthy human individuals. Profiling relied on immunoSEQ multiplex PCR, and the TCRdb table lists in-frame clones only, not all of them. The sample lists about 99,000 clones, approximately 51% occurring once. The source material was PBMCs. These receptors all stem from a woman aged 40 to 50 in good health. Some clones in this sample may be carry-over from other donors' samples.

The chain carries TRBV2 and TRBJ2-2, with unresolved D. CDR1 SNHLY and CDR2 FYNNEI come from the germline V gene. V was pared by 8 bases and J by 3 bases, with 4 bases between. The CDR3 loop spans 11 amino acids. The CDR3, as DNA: TGTGCCAGCCGGGACACCGGGGAGCTGTTTTTT. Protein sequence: CASRDTGELFF.

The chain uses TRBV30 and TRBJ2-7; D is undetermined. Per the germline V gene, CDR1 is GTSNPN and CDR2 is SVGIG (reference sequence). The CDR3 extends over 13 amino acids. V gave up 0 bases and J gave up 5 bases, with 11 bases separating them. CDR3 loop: CAWSVTPGHEQYF. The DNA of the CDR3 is TGTGCCTGGAGTGTAACCCCAGGCCACGAGCAGTACTTC.

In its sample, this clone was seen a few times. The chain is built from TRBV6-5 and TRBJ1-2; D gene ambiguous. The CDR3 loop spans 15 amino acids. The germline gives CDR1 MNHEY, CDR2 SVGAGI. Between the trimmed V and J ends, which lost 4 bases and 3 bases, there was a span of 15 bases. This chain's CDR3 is CASSSSDKLYYGYTF. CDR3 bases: TGTGCCAGCAGTTCATCCGACAAGCTCTACTATGGCTACACCTTC.

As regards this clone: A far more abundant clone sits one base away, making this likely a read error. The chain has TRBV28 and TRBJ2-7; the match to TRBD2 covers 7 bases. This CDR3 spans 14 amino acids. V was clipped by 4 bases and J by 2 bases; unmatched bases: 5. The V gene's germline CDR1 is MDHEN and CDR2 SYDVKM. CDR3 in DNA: TGTGCCAGCAGTTCCCTAGCGGCAACCTACGAGCAGTACTTC. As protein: CASSSLAATYEQYF. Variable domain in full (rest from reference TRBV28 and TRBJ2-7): DVKVTQSSRYLVKRTGEKVFLECVQDMDHENMFWYRQDPGLGLRLIYFSYDVKMKEKGDIPEGYSVSREKKERFSLILESASTNQTSMYLCASSSLAATYEQYFGPGTRLTVT.

The chain's CDR3 is CASSMGLQETQYF. CDR3 nucleotide sequence: TGTGCCAGCTCAATGGGACTGCAAGAGACCCAGTACTTC. The chain has TRBV18 and TRBJ2-5; TRBD2 might be the D (6 bases). From germline, CDR1 is KGHSH and CDR2 LQKENI. Trimming removed 5 bases from V and 2 bases from J, with 9 bases in between. There are 13 residues in the CDR3.

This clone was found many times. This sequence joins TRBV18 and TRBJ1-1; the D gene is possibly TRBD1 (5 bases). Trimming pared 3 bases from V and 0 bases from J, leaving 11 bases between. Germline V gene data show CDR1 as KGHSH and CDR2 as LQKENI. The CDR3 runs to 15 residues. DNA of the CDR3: TGTGCCAGCTCACCTCGGACGGGGGTGAACACTGAAGCTTTCTTT. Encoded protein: CASSPRTGVNTEAFF.

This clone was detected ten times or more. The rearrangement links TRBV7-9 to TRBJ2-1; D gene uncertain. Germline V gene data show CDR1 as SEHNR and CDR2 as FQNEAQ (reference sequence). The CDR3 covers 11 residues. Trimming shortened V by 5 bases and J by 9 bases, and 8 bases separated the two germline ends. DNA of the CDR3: TGTGCCAGCAGCCCTACACGTGAGCAGTTCTTC. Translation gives CASSPTREQFF.